Listed here are 20 T cell receptor beta chains from one sample, sequenced in a study of OX40 agonist ivuxolimab in advanced cancers. Generated by immunoSEQ multiplex PCR, the TCRdb table keeps only in-frame clones and is missing some. The sample has roughly 97,000 clones, about nine tenths seen once; the top ten hold approximately 5.7%. The sample was CD4+ or CD8+ T cells sorted from blood, taken in a trial of the OX40 agonist ivuxolimab. The source of these receptors is an adult with an advanced solid tumor such as melanoma, head and neck, liver or kidney cancer.

This chain joins TRBV6-1 and TRBJ1-2; D ambiguous. The CDR3 has 15 residues. V was clipped by 0 bases and J by 5 bases, with 13 bases between them. The germline gives CDR1 MNHNS, CDR2 SASEGT. CDR3 nucleotide sequence: TGTGCCAGCAGTGAAGCGTTTCTCATCCTATATGGCTACACCTTC. Translation gives CASSEAFLILYGYTF.

The chain has TRBV10-3 and TRBJ1-5; perhaps TRBD1 as D (6 bases). V gave up 3 bases and J gave up 2 bases, with 8 bases separating them. The CDR3 is 14 residues long. Germline CDR1 reads ENHRY; CDR2 reads SYGVKD. The CDR3 loop reads CAISEPGGNQPQHF. The DNA for the CDR3 is TGTGCCATCAGTGAACCAGGGGGCAATCAGCCCCAGCATTTT.

V and J are TRBV19 and TRBJ1-2, with D possibly TRBD1 on 6 matching bases. V was trimmed by 5 bases and J by 4 bases, leaving 14 bases between them. The CDR3 is made up of 14 amino acids. Germline V CDR1 and CDR2: LNHDA, SQIVND (reference sequence). CDR3 sequence: CASSPGHGTYGYTF. CDR3 DNA: TGTGCCAGTAGTCCGGGACACGGGACCTATGGCTACACCTTC.

V gene TRBV30 combines with J gene TRBJ2-7, with D perhaps matching TRBD2 (5 bases). Deletions cut 0 bases from V and 1 base from J, with 10 bases between. Germline lookup yields CDR1 GTSNPN and CDR2 SVGIG (reference sequence). The CDR3 runs to 14 residues. CDR3 DNA: TGTGCCTGGAGTGTAGAGGGTAGGTCCTACGAGCAGTACTTC. Translation gives CAWSVEGRSYEQYF.

The V call is TRBV11-3, the J call TRBJ2-5; TRBD2 agrees at 14 bases. The germline V gene encodes CDR1 SGHNT and CDR2 YENEEA. V lost 5 bases to trimming and J lost 5 bases; unmatched junction nucleotides: 7. This CDR3 comprises 16 residues. CDR3 nucleotide sequence: TGTGCCAGCAGCAAGGGACTAGCGGGGGCCTGGGAGACCCAGTACTTC. This gives the protein CASSKGLAGAWETQYF.

The gene calls are TRBV7-9 and TRBJ1-1; D not certain. Germline V lookup: CDR1 SEHNR, CDR2 FQNEAQ (reference sequence). The CDR3 loop spans 13 amino acids. V lost 4 bases and J lost 8, with 14 bases in between. Written as DNA, the CDR3 is TGTGCCAGCAGCTCTAGACCCCACCCGGAAGCTTTCTTT. Translation: CASSSRPHPEAFF.

This chain uses TRBV2 with TRBJ2-2; 9 bases align to TRBD1. The germline CDR1 and CDR2 sequences are SNHLY and FYNNEI. V lost 5 bases to trimming and J lost 0 bases; unmatched junction nucleotides: 4. The CDR3 is made up of 16 amino acids. CDR3 DNA: TGTGCCAGCAGTTCACAGGGGGCTGCGAACACCGGGGAGCTGTTTTTT. This encodes CASSSQGAANTGELFF.

This clone appeared once. J is TRBJ2-1 and V is TRBV7-9; D unclear. Germline CDR1 SEHNR, CDR2 FQNEAQ (reference sequence). This CDR3 comprises 11 residues. The germline V and J ends were trimmed by 5 bases and 4 bases, with 3 bases remaining between them. The CDR3, as DNA: TGTGCCAGCAGCGTTTACAATGAGCAGTTCTTC. Its translation is CASSVYNEQFF.

In this sample, this clone turned up a few times. This sequence joins TRBV28 and TRBJ2-7; D gene unclear. The CDR3 has 13 amino acids. V was clipped by 6 bases and J by 6 bases, with 15 bases between them. Germline V gene sequence: CDR1 MDHEN, CDR2 SYDVKM. Here the CDR3 reads CASSPPFNREQYF. The CDR3 DNA reads as TGTGCCAGCAGCCCCCCCTTTAACCGCGAGCAGTACTTC.

This clone was detected only once. The chain couples TRBV5-8 to TRBJ2-7, with 13 nucleotides matching TRBD2. The length of the CDR3 is 16 residues. Germline V gene sequence: CDR1 SGHTS, CDR2 YDEGEE. Losses at the gene ends were 4 bases for V and 2 bases for J; bases not matched to a gene: 6. The CDR3 region is CASSRITSGGAYEQYF. The DNA of the CDR3 is TGTGCCAGCAGCCGAATTACTAGCGGGGGGGCCTACGAGCAGTACTTC.

This rearrangement joins TRBV6-1 to TRBJ2-3; D tentatively reads TRBD1 or TRBD2 (5 bases each). Deletions cut 6 bases from V and 4 bases from J, with 14 bases between. This CDR3 is built from 14 residues. The germline CDR1 and CDR2 sequences are MNHNS and SASEGT. DNA for the CDR3: TGTGCCAGCAGCAGGGCCCCGGAGGCAGATACGCAGTATTTT. Its translation is CASSRAPEADTQYF.

This rearrangement joins TRBV7-6 to TRBJ2-1, with 11 bases matching TRBD2. CDR1 is SGHVS, CDR2 FNYEAQ, per germline. There are 16 residues in the CDR3. V was pared by 5 bases and J by 7 bases, with 10 bases of the junction left unmatched. The CDR3 region has the DNA TGTGCCAGCAGCCGCCCTAGCGGGGGGCCTCGGAATGAGCAGTTCTTC. Translated, it gives CASSRPSGGPRNEQFF.

V and J are TRBV5-1 and TRBJ2-2; D might be TRBD1 or TRBD2, each matching 6 bases. The germline CDR1 and CDR2 sequences are SGHRS and YFSETQ. CDR3 length: 15 amino acids. Trimming pared 4 bases from V and 6 bases from J, leaving 16 bases between. CDR3 in DNA: TGCGCCAGCAGCCCTGTGGGGGGCGAGGCCGGGGAGCTGTTTTTT. Its translation is CASSPVGGEAGELFF.

This chain joins TRBV15 and TRBJ2-3; a weak D match, TRBD2 (6 bases). V lost 5 bases and J lost 4, with 13 bases in between. CDR1 and CDR2 from the germline V gene are LNHNV and YYDKDF (reference sequence). The CDR3 runs to 14 residues. In DNA form, the CDR3 reads TGTGCCACCAGCTCCTTAGGGGAGGCAGATACGCAGTATTTT. Residues: CATSSLGEADTQYF.

The chain is built from TRBV30 and TRBJ1-5; D remains ambiguous. From germline, CDR1 is GTSNPN and CDR2 SVGIG (reference sequence). The CDR3 contains 15 residues. V was pared by 2 bases and J by 4 bases, with 15 bases between. The CDR3 reads CAWSLAVMGNQPQHF. Written as DNA, the CDR3 is TGTGCCTGGAGTTTGGCGGTCATGGGGAATCAGCCCCAGCATTTT.

J is TRBJ1-1 and V is TRBV7-8, with 9 bases aligning to TRBD1. Trimming took 1 base from V and 4 from J; bases not matched to a gene: 4. This CDR3 has 15 amino acids. Germline V gene lookup returns CDR1 SGHVS and CDR2 FQNEAQ. The CDR3 bases are TGTGCCAGCAGCTTAGGGGCACAGGGGGCCACTGAAGCTTTCTTT. As protein: CASSLGAQGATEAFF.

The V gene is TRBV7-9, the J gene TRBJ2-1; 13 bases line up with TRBD2. V shed 5 bases and J 9 bases; nucleotides not matched to a gene: 10. The CDR3 is 16 residues long. CDR1 and CDR2 from the germline V gene are SEHNR and FQNEAQ (reference sequence). The CDR3 DNA sequence: TGTGCCAGCAGCACCGGGACTAGCGGGACCGCGGGTGAGCAGTTCTTC. It yields the protein CASSTGTSGTAGEQFF.

The chain couples TRBV11-1 to TRBJ1-1; D is undetermined. With 5 bases removed from V and 8 bases from J, the gap between germline ends came to 12 bases. CDR3 length equals 12 residues. Germline assignment: CDR1 SGHAT and CDR2 FQDESV (reference sequence). This CDR3 reads CASSPEGAEAFF. CDR3 sequence (DNA): TGTGCCAGCAGCCCGGAGGGCGCGGAAGCTTTCTTT.

This chain uses TRBV27 with TRBJ2-5, with a possible D match to TRBD1 (7 bases). Germline lookup yields CDR1 MNHEY and CDR2 SMNVEV (reference sequence). Trimming removed 1 base at V and 8 bases at J, with 23 bases between. CDR3 size: 17 residues. The CDR3 nucleotides are TGTGCCAGCAGTTTATACCAGGGGGGCGGCCGAGGGGAAACCCAGTACTTC. Translating gives CASSLYQGGGRGETQYF.

The chain carries TRBV30 and TRBJ2-1; 7 bases line up with TRBD2. The CDR3 has 15 amino acids. Germline CDR1 GTSNPN, CDR2 SVGIG (reference sequence). Unmatched junction bases numbered 14, after V lost 4 bases and J lost 8 bases. The CDR3 is CAWTGRGSGFHEQFF. DNA of the CDR3: TGTGCCTGGACCGGGCGGGGGAGCGGGTTCCATGAGCAGTTCTTC.